The 20 T cell receptor beta chains given below trace back to one sample, sequenced in a study of technical replicates of blood from a few donors. Produced via immunoSEQ multiplex PCR; TCRdb's table is partial and in-frame only. Here the sample spans around 79,000 clones, 75% to 95% being singletons. Sequencing input: T cells isolated from PBMCs. The receptor source for this set is a human donor in good health. Some clones in this sample may be carry-over from other donors' samples.

V is TRBV4-1 and J is TRBJ1-1, with D perhaps TRBD1 (6 bases). The CDR3 extends over 17 amino acids. From germline, CDR1 is MGHRA and CDR2 YSYEKL. V lost 5 bases and J lost 0, with 19 bases in between. This CDR3 reads CASSLPHREQLNTEAFF. The CDR3 DNA sequence: TGCGCCAGCAGCTTGCCCCACAGGGAACAGTTGAACACTGAAGCTTTCTTT.

This chain links TRBV2 with TRBJ2-7; D gene uncertain. The germline CDR1 and CDR2 sequences are SNHLY and FYNNEI. This CDR3 has 14 residues. V was pared by 4 bases and J by 0 bases, with 10 bases between. The CDR3 DNA follows: TGTGCCAGCAGTGCATCGTCTAACTCCTACGAGCAGTACTTC. As protein: CASSASSNSYEQYF.

The J gene is TRBJ1-1, the V gene TRBV18; 7 bases map to TRBD1. V lost 8 bases, J lost 1 base, and 4 bases stayed unmatched. Per the germline V gene, CDR1 is KGHSH and CDR2 is LQKENI. There are 13 residues in the CDR3. CDR3 nucleotides: TGTGCCAGCCGACAGGGCAGGAACACTGAAGCTTTCTTT. This encodes CASRQGRNTEAFF. Variable domain in full (rest from reference TRBV18 and TRBJ1-1): NAGVMQNPRHLVRRRGQEARLRCSPMKGHSHVYWYRQLPEEGLKFMVYLQKENIIDESGMPKERFSAEFPKEGPSILRIQQVVRGDSAAYFCASRQGRNTEAFFGQGTRLTVV.

This chain links TRBV7-8 with TRBJ1-3, with 7 nucleotides matching TRBD1. The CDR3 has 14 residues. The V gene end was trimmed by 5 bases and the J gene end by 4 bases; junction bases not matched to a gene: 5. Germline CDR1 reads SGHVS; CDR2 reads FQNEAQ. CDR3 amino acids: CASSLTGSGNTIYF. The CDR3 nucleotides are TGTGCCAGCAGCCTGACAGGGAGCGGAAACACCATATATTTT.

The chain employs TRBV30 and TRBJ2-7, with a weak D call TRBD2 (6 bases). Germline V gene data show CDR1 as GTSNPN and CDR2 as SVGIG (reference sequence). The CDR3 loop spans 13 amino acids. V was shortened by 8 bases and J by 3 bases, with 17 bases between the two germline ends. This CDR3 is CAGNRESGYEQYF. The CDR3, as DNA: TGTGCCGGTAACCGGGAGAGCGGCTACGAGCAGTACTTC.

The chain is built from TRBV5-1 and TRBJ1-2; maybe TRBD1 (5 bases). This CDR3 contains 14 residues. Trimming cost V 0 bases and J 7 bases, with 13 bases left between them. Germline V gives CDR1 SGHRS, CDR2 YFSETQ. The CDR3 here is CASSLGGGEFGYTF. The CDR3 nucleotides are TGCGCCAGCAGCTTGGGAGGAGGGGAATTTGGCTACACCTTC.

Only one count was recorded for this clone. V is TRBV4-2 and J is TRBJ2-7; 14 bases are a match to TRBD2. V lost 3 bases and J lost 6; bases outside the gene matches: 7. Per germline, CDR1 LGHNA and CDR2 YNFKEQ. CDR3 size: 16 residues. The CDR3 protein is CASSQGLAGVRGEQYF. DNA for the CDR3: TGTGCCAGCAGCCAGGGACTAGCGGGAGTTCGAGGCGAGCAGTACTTC.

The gene calls are TRBV4-1 and TRBJ2-1; 9 bases are a match to TRBD2. Per germline, CDR1 MGHRA and CDR2 YSYEKL. V shed 3 bases, J shed 0 bases, and the junction held 6 bases outside the gene matches. The length of the CDR3 is 17 residues. The CDR3 DNA is TGCGCCAGCAGCCAGGAGGGACTAGCAGGCTCCTACAATGAGCAGTTCTTC. It encodes CASSQEGLAGSYNEQFF.

The chain employs TRBV7-9 and TRBJ1-4; possible D gene TRBD1, 6 bases. The length of the CDR3 is 17 residues. Deletions cut 2 bases from V and 10 bases from J, with 23 bases between. CDR1 SEHNR and CDR2 FQNEAQ come from the germline V gene (reference sequence). DNA for the CDR3: TGTGCCAGCAGCTTACGGAGACCCCAGGGGATCCAGCCAAAACTGTTTTTT. It codes for CASSLRRPQGIQPKLFF.

The chain is built from TRBV5-1 and TRBJ2-7, with 9 bases lining up with TRBD1. V shed 3 bases, J shed 7 bases, and the junction held 5 bases outside the gene matches. There are 13 residues in the CDR3. Per the germline V gene, CDR1 is SGHRS and CDR2 is YFSETQ. CDR3 sequence: CASSSTGGREQYF. CDR3 coding DNA: TGCGCCAGCAGCTCCACAGGGGGCCGGGAGCAGTACTTC.

This sequence joins TRBV7-3 and TRBJ2-1; 8 bases are shared with TRBD1. CDR3 length: 14 residues. Germline V gene lookup returns CDR1 SGHTA and CDR2 FQGTGA. V trimming: 6 bases; J trimming: 7 bases; junction bases outside the gene matches: 8. The CDR3, as DNA: TGTGCCAGCAGTCAGGACAGGGCGAGGAATGAGCAGTTCTTC. Protein product: CASSQDRARNEQFF.

This clone was seen once. The chain joins TRBV9 to TRBJ2-7; 8 bases match TRBD2. Germline loops: CDR1 SGDLS, CDR2 YYNGEE. CDR3 size: 14 residues. J gave up 4 bases and V 4 bases, and 7 bases lay outside the gene matches. The CDR3 DNA sequence: TGTGCCAGCAGCCTGCAAGCGGGAGCGTACGAGCAGTACTTC. This codes for CASSLQAGAYEQYF. The whole variable domain, filled in from reference TRBV9 and TRBJ2-7, reads DSGVTQTPKHLITATGQRVTLRCSPRSGDLSVYWYQQSLDQGLQFLIQYYNGEERAKGNILERFSAQQFPDLHSELNLSSLELGDSALYFCASSLQAGAYEQYFGPGTRLTVT.

The chain has TRBV5-1 and TRBJ2-1, with D uncertain. This CDR3 is 13 amino acids long. CDR1 is SGHRS and CDR2 is YFSETQ in the germline V gene. V was clipped by 2 bases and J by 9 bases, with 12 bases between them. The CDR3 reads CASSFSSPGEQFF. The DNA for the CDR3 is TGCGCCAGCAGCTTTTCGAGTCCGGGTGAGCAGTTCTTC.

This chain uses TRBV2 with TRBJ2-3, with D tentatively TRBD1 (6 bases). Germline CDR1 and CDR2: SNHLY and FYNNEI. The V and J ends lost 4 bases and 10 bases respectively, with 15 bases between them. This CDR3 has 13 residues. The CDR3 coding sequence is TGTGCCAGCAGTGTATTTCAGGGGTCGGCGCAGTATTTT. Residues: CASSVFQGSAQYF. Complete variable domain (other parts from reference TRBV2 and TRBJ2-3): EPEVTQTPSHQVTQMGQEVILRCVPISNHLYFYWYRQILGQKVEFLVSFYNNEISEKSEIFDDQFSVERPDGSNFTLKIRSTKLEDSAMYFCASSVFQGSAQYFGPGTRLTVL.

The J gene is TRBJ2-1, the V gene TRBV19; possibly TRBD1 for D (6 bases). V lost 10 bases and J 5 bases, leaving 15 bases between the germline ends. Germline V gene data show CDR1 as LNHDA and CDR2 as SQIVND (reference sequence). This CDR3 comprises 13 residues. The CDR3 loop is CATSQGVHNEQFF. The CDR3 DNA reads as TGTGCCACCTCACAGGGAGTACACAATGAGCAGTTCTTC.

The chain joins TRBV6-6 to TRBJ2-1, with TRBD1 identical over 9 bases. The trim removed 6 bases at V and 5 bases at J, leaving 8 bases unmatched. Germline-derived CDR1 and CDR2 are MNHNY and SVGAGI (reference sequence). The CDR3 runs 15 residues. For the CDR3, the DNA is TGTGCCAGCAGCCACTTAAGGACAGGGGACAATGAGCAGTTCTTC. It codes for CASSHLRTGDNEQFF.

The chain employs TRBV13 and TRBJ2-1; 11 bases line up with TRBD2. CDR1 is PRHDT and CDR2 is FYEKMQ in the germline V gene (reference sequence). J was trimmed by 5 bases and V by 4 bases; bases with no gene match: 4. The CDR3 is 15 residues long. The CDR3 protein is CASSSTSGSDNEQFF. The DNA for the CDR3 is TGTGCCAGCAGCTCCACTAGCGGGAGCGACAATGAGCAGTTCTTC.

The V and J genes are TRBV19 and TRBJ2-5; possibly TRBD1 for D (5 bases). The CDR3 covers 15 residues. Germline CDR1 LNHDA, CDR2 SQIVND (reference sequence). V was trimmed by 6 bases and J by 2 bases, leaving 16 bases between them. CDR3 amino acids: CASRRQGWSQETQYF. The DNA for the CDR3 is TGTGCCAGTAGAAGGCAGGGATGGTCTCAAGAGACCCAGTACTTC. Complete variable domain (other parts from reference TRBV19 and TRBJ2-5): DGGITQSPKYLFRKEGQNVTLSCEQNLNHDAMYWYRQDPGQGLRLIYYSQIVNDFQKGDIAEGYSVSREKKESFPLTVTSAQKNPTAFYLCASRRQGWSQETQYFGPGTRLLVL.

The sample holds a few counts of this clone. V gene TRBV7-2 combines with J gene TRBJ2-3, with 10 bases lining up with TRBD2. J lost 5 bases, V lost 5 bases, and 7 bases had no gene match. The CDR3 is made up of 15 amino acids. Per germline, CDR1 SGHTA and CDR2 FQGNSA. CDR3 amino acids: CASSPSGRARDTQYF. The CDR3 region has the DNA TGTGCCAGCAGCCCCAGCGGGAGGGCCAGAGATACGCAGTATTTT.

J is TRBJ2-7 and V is TRBV15; D unresolved. Germline V gives CDR1 LNHNV, CDR2 YYDKDF (reference sequence). The CDR3 consists of 12 residues. Trimming took off 5 bases at V and 0 bases at J, with 5 bases between the two ends. The CDR3 is CATSGPSYEQYF. DNA of the CDR3: TGTGCCACCAGCGGGCCCTCCTACGAGCAGTACTTC.